This T cell receptor (beta chain) emerged from a study of blood T cell repertoires in COVID-19. As for the study in general: The study drew acute and convalescent COVID-19 samples from the United States, Italy and Spain. T cells, B-cell-depleted T cells, or PBMCs provided the cDNA or gDNA that served as material.

Only one count was recorded for this clone. Original processing methods: Reference gene primers were amplified, and this amplification served to estimate nucleated cell counts. Generated by immunoSEQ multiplex PCR, the TCRdb table keeps only in-frame clones and is missing some. That table furnishes V, J and clone size, whereas the DNA furnished D and trimming. The table has 100,000 to 120,000 clones, 80% to 90% seen once; the top ten hold approximately 15%. This TCR was sampled from a woman aged 60-75 years with acute or convalescent COVID-19. Sequenced input: peripheral blood.

In DNA, the CDR3 is TGTGCCAGCAGGACAGACCCAAACACTGAAGCTTTCTTT. It codes for CASRTDPNTEAFF. The gene calls are TRBV2 and TRBJ1-1; a possible D gene is TRBD1 (5 bases). The V gene lost 6 bases and the J gene lost 2 bases, with 10 bases spanning the gap. CDR1 is SNHLY and CDR2 is FYNNEI in the germline V gene. The CDR3 has 13 amino acids.